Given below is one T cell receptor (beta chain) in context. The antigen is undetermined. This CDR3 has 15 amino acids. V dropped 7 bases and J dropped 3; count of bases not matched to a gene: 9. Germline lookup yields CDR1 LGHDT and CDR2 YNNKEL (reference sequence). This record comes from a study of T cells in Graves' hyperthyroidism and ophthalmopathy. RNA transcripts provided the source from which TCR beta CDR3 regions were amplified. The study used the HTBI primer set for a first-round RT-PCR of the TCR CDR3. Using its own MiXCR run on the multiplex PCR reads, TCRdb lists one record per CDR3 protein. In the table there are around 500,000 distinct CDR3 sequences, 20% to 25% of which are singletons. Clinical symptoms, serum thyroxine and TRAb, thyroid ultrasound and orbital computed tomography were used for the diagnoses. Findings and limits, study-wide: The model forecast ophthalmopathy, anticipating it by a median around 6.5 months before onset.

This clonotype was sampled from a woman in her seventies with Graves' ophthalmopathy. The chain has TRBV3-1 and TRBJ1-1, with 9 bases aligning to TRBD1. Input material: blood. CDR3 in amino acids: CASNTAGTGYTEAFF. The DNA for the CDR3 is TGTGCCAGCAACACTGCCGGGACAGGGTACACTGAAGCTTTCTTT.